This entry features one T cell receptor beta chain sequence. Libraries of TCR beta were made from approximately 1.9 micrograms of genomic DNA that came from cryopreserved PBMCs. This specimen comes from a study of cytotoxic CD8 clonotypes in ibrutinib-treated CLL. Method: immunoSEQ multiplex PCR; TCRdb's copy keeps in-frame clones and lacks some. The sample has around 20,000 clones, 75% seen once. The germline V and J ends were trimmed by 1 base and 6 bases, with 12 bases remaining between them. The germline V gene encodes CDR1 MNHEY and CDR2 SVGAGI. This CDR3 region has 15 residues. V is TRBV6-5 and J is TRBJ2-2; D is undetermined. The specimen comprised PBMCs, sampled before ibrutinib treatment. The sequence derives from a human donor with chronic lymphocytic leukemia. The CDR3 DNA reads TGTGCCAGCAGTTACTACCAGACTCGACCCGGGGAGCTGTTTTTT. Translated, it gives CASSYYQTRPGELFF.